What follows are 9 T cell receptor beta chains derived from one specimen sequenced in a study of shared clonotypes between healthy human individuals. The method was immunoSEQ multiplex PCR; TCRdb's version includes in-frame clones alone and lacks a portion of them. The data show millions of clones, 90% to 95% seen once. Sequenced: naive CD4+ T cells sorted from blood. Subset given: CD45RA+ positively selected. The receptor source for this set is a man aged 18 to 29 in good health.

Worth noting for this clone: Different DNA sequences within this sample yield the same CDR3. The chain employs TRBV9 and TRBJ2-7; the D gene is possibly TRBD2 (6 bases). There are 15 residues in the CDR3. Germline V CDR1 and CDR2: SGDLS, YYNGEE. Trimming removed 0 bases at V and 4 bases at J, with 14 bases between. CDR3 protein: CASSVEGSGGYEQYF. The CDR3 DNA sequence: TGTGCCAGCAGCGTAGAGGGTAGCGGCGGTTACGAGCAGTACTTC. The full variable domain, rest sourced from reference TRBV9 and TRBJ2-7, is DSGVTQTPKHLITATGQRVTLRCSPRSGDLSVYWYQQSLDQGLQFLIQYYNGEERAKGNILERFSAQQFPDLHSELNLSSLELGDSALYFCASSVEGSGGYEQYFGPGTRLTVT.

This clone was seen once. The same CDR3 can be traced to other DNA sequences in this sample. This chain connects TRBV2 to TRBJ2-3; D not resolved. Trimming left V 6 bases short and J 4 bases short, with 8 bases between. CDR1 and CDR2 from the germline V gene are SNHLY and FYNNEI. This CDR3 comprises 12 residues. The CDR3, as DNA: TGTGCCAGCAGCCTAGTTTCAGATACGCAGTATTTT. This codes for CASSLVSDTQYF.

The chain employs TRBV2 and TRBJ1-4, with TRBD1 matching 12 bases. Trimming cost V 7 bases and J 7 bases; bases outside gene matches: 7. The CDR3 is 15 residues long. Germline-derived CDR1 and CDR2 are SNHLY and FYNNEI. This CDR3 reads CASTNGGQGAEKLFF. The CDR3 coding sequence is TGTGCCAGCACCAACGGGGGACAGGGGGCTGAAAAACTGTTTTTT.

The chain uses TRBV30 and TRBJ2-7; 8 bases agree with TRBD1. Germline CDR1 and CDR2: GTSNPN and SVGIG (reference sequence). There are 15 residues in the CDR3. The ends lost 2 bases at V and 3 bases at J; junction bases unmatched: 9. The CDR3: CAWSPYQGARYEQYF. The CDR3 nucleotides are TGTGCCTGGAGTCCATACCAGGGGGCCCGCTACGAGCAGTACTTC.

The chain joins TRBV11-2 to TRBJ2-1; the D is unclear. Germline V CDR1 and CDR2: SGHAT, FQNNGV. The CDR3 sequence is 12 residues long. V was clipped by 0 bases and J by 10 bases, with 7 bases between them. The CDR3 loop is CASSLDRTEQFF. DNA of the CDR3: TGTGCCAGCAGCTTAGATCGGACCGAGCAGTTCTTC.

Comments on this clone: This specimen includes other DNA sequences encoding the same CDR3. The chain links TRBV5-1 to TRBJ1-3, with D hard to call. The CDR3 runs to 16 residues. CDR1 is SGHRS, CDR2 YFSETQ, per germline. Deletions cut 8 bases from V and 1 base from J, with 19 bases between. The CDR3 here is CASSIGSSGSGNTIYF. CDR3 in DNA: TGCGCCAGTTCGATTGGATCGTCTGGTTCTGGAAACACCATATATTTT.

The CDR3 spells CSVTGSSYEQYF. CDR3 DNA: TGCAGCGTGACAGGATCGTCCTACGAGCAGTACTTC. The chain carries TRBV29-1 and TRBJ2-7, with TRBD1 as a possible D gene (6 bases). CDR1 and CDR2 from the germline V gene are SQVTM and ANQGSEA. The V end lost 6 bases, the J end lost 1 base, and 10 bases lay between the germline ends. This CDR3 region has 12 residues.

The chain links TRBV18 to TRBJ1-1; TRBD1 aligns across 9 bases. The ends lost 4 bases at V and 3 bases at J; junction bases unmatched: 3. The CDR3 is 14 amino acids. Germline V gives CDR1 KGHSH, CDR2 LQKENI. The CDR3 coding sequence is TGTGCCAGCTCACAACAGGGGGCCGACACTGAAGCTTTCTTT. It specifies CASSQQGADTEAFF. Based on the CDR3 plus reference TRBV18 and TRBJ1-1, the full variable domain is NAGVMQNPRHLVRRRGQEARLRCSPMKGHSHVYWYRQLPEEGLKFMVYLQKENIIDESGMPKERFSAEFPKEGPSILRIQQVVRGDSAAYFCASSQQGADTEAFFGQGTRLTVV.

This rearrangement joins TRBV1 to TRBJ1-2. TRBV1 counts as a pseudogene. This CDR3 is built from 12 residues. The DNA for the CDR3 is TGCACCAGCAGCCAAGACGTCTATGGCTACACCTTC. It encodes CTSSQDVYGYTF.